A selection of T cell receptor beta chains follows, all from one sample in a study of shared clonotypes between healthy human individuals. The protocol was immunoSEQ multiplex PCR, while the TCRdb copy is restricted to in-frame clones and leaves out a portion. The sample consists of about 2,100,000 clones, 90% to 95% of them appearing once. Sequencing was done on a sample of naive CD8+ T cells from PBMCs. These TCRs come from a man between 18 and 29 years old in good health. Some clones in this sample may be carry-over from other donors' samples. The CDR3 runs from the conserved cysteine through the conserved F or W. The D gene is left open where the match is weak. Rows give clone size only sometimes, using once, few, many, or a class for an expanded clone.

j_call,d_call,clone_size,v_call,cdr3_aa,cdr3_nt
TRBJ2-3,NA,NA,TRBV7-3,CASSLTGSRADTQYF,TGTGCCAGCAGCTTGACCGGATCGCGAGCAGATACGCAGTATTTT
TRBJ2-1,NA,once,TRBV9,CASSASPGLVFNEQFF,TGTGCCAGCAGCGCGTCCCCGGGACTCGTCTTCAATGAGCAGTTCTTC
TRBJ2-7,NA,NA,TRBV7-9,CASSPGLGISSYEQYF,TGTGCCAGCAGCCCAGGTCTGGGGATAAGCTCCTACGAGCAGTACTTC
TRBJ1-2,NA,NA,TRBV6-5,CASSYSTGVGYTF,TGTGCCAGCAGTTACTCGACGGGGGTTGGCTACACCTTC
TRBJ2-7,NA,once,TRBV9,CASSLASSGQYEQYF,TGTGCCAGCAGTTTGGCATCTAGCGGACAGTACGAGCAGTACTTC
TRBJ2-6,NA,NA,TRBV28,CASRFGANVLTF,TGTGCCAGCAGGTTTGGGGCCAACGTCCTGACTTTC
TRBJ2-7,NA,NA,TRBV11-2,CASSLLAYEQYF,TGTGCCAGCAGCTTATTGGCCTACGAGCAGTACTTC
TRBJ2-3,TRBD2,NA,TRBV6-5,CASSSGTSFSDTQYF,TGTGCCAGCAGTTCGGGGACTAGTTTTTCAGATACGCAGTATTTT
TRBJ2-7,TRBD2,NA,TRBV5-1,CASSLAETSGLPYEQYF,TGCGCCAGCAGCTTGGCCGAGACTAGCGGGCTCCCCTACGAGCAGTACTTC
TRBJ1-1,NA,NA,TRBV6-5,CASSLTYRQEPEAFF,TGTGCCAGCAGTCTCACCTACCGACAGGAGCCTGAAGCTTTCTTT
TRBJ2-1,TRBD2,NA,TRBV27,CASWKLAQSYNEQFF,TGTGCCAGCTGGAAACTAGCGCAGTCCTACAATGAGCAGTTCTTC
TRBJ2-3,TRBD2,NA,TRBV4-2,CASSQERAGAGVADTQYF,TGTGCCAGCAGCCAAGAACGGGCTGGGGCGGGAGTGGCAGATACGCAGTATTTT
TRBJ2-7,TRBD2,NA,TRBV29-1,CSVLLPSGSYEQYF,TGCAGCGTTCTGTTGCCTAGCGGCTCCTACGAGCAGTACTTC
TRBJ2-2,NA,NA,TRBV9,CASSPSTLGKLFF,TGTGCCAGCAGCCCCTCGACCCTTGGGAAGCTGTTTTTT
TRBJ1-3,NA,NA,TRBV30,CAWRDFRGASGNTIYF,TGTGCCTGGAGGGACTTCCGGGGGGCTTCTGGAAACACCATATATTTT
TRBJ1-3,NA,NA,TRBV5-5,CAAHSGNTIYF,TGTGCCGCCCACTCTGGAAACACCATATATTTT
TRBJ2-1,TRBD2,NA,TRBV19,CARSGRVGSEQFF,TGTGCCAGGAGCGGGAGGGTCGGTAGTGAGCAGTTCTTC